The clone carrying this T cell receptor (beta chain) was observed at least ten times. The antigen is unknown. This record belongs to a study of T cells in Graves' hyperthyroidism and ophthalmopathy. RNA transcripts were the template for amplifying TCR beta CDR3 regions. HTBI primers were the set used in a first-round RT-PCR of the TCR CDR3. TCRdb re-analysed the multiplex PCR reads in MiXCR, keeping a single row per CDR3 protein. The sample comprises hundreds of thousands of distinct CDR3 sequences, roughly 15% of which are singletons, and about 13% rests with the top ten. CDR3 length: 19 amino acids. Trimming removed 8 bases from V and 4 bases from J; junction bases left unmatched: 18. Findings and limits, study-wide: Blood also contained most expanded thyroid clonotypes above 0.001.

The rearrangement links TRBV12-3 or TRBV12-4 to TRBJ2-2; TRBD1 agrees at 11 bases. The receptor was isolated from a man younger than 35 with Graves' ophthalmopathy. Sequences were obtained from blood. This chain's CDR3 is CASVGPPGQGAESTGELFF. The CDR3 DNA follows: TGTGCCAGCGTAGGACCCCCCGGACAGGGGGCTGAGTCCACCGGGGAGCTGTTTTTT.